The source of this TCR beta chain is a study of blood T cell repertoires in COVID-19. Study details: Material from acute and convalescent COVID-19 was sourced from the United States, Italy and Spain. Sources were T cells, B-cell-depleted T cells, or PBMCs; the material itself was cDNA or gDNA.

CDR1 is LGHNA and CDR2 is YNFKEQ in the germline V gene. Trimming took 2 bases from V and 7 from J; bases not matched to a gene: 8. CDR3 size: 16 residues. This clone came up once. Libraries were prepared by immunoSEQ multiplex PCR; TCRdb keeps only in-frame clonotypes and omits some of them. Among some 300,000 clones listed, about 87% were seen once. Sequencing was done on a sample of peripheral blood. The sequence was obtained from a man in his 70s with acute or convalescent COVID-19. The chain is built from TRBV4-2 and TRBJ1-6; 7 nucleotides agree with TRBD1. CDR3 coding DNA: TGTGCCAGCAGCCAATTTTGGGAGACAGGGAATTCACCCCTCCACTTT. It is translated as CASSQFWETGNSPLHF.